These 25 T cell receptor beta chains originate from one sample sequenced in a study of blood T cell repertoires in COVID-19. Sequencing used immunoSEQ multiplex PCR; TCRdb keeps in-frame clones, though not all of them. The sample contains about 240,000 clones, around 86% of which appear only once. The sequenced material came from peripheral blood. These receptors all stem from a woman in her sixties or seventies with active or convalescent COVID-19.

The chain employs TRBV29-1 and TRBJ2-7; 7 bases line up with TRBD1. The CDR3 runs 14 residues. CDR1 and CDR2 (germline): SQVTM, ANQGSEA. V lost 4 bases to trimming and J lost 3 bases; unmatched junction nucleotides: 9. This CDR3 reads CSVAALGQHYEQYF. As DNA, the CDR3 is TGCAGCGTTGCGGCGCTGGGACAGCACTACGAGCAGTACTTC.

The V gene is TRBV27, the J gene TRBJ1-6, with 11 positions matching TRBD1. This CDR3 spans 16 amino acids. Germline lookup yields CDR1 MNHEY and CDR2 SMNVEV (reference sequence). V gave up 4 bases and J gave up 13 bases; unmatched junction bases: 12. The CDR3 DNA reads TGTGCCAGCAGTTCCCTTTTCGGGACAGGGGGTCATCCCCTCCACTTT. Translated, it gives CASSSLFGTGGHPLHF.

This clone was seen a few times. CDR3 protein: CASSAYSYGYTF. Here the CDR3 DNA reads TGTGCCAGCAGCGCGTACAGCTATGGCTACACCTTC. The V call is TRBV9, the J call TRBJ1-2; the D is unclear. CDR1 is SGDLS, CDR2 YYNGEE, per germline. V was shortened by 3 bases and J by 4 bases, with 7 bases between the two germline ends. The CDR3 sequence is 12 residues long.

The V call is TRBV6-1, the J call TRBJ1-1; TRBD1 might be the D (6 bases). The CDR3 contains 16 residues. The germline CDR1 and CDR2 sequences are MNHNS and SASEGT. V lost 2 bases and J lost 1, with 14 bases in between. CDR3 amino acids: CASSELGAAPNTEAFF. As DNA, the CDR3 is TGTGCCAGCAGTGAACTGGGGGCCGCCCCGAACACTGAAGCTTTCTTT.

The chain recombines TRBV29-1 with TRBJ1-2; D gene ambiguous. This CDR3 has 13 amino acids. CDR1 and CDR2 (germline): SQVTM, ANQGSEA. Trimming took 3 bases from V and 7 from J, leaving 15 bases between them. The CDR3 is CSVEPRAGSGYTF. In DNA form, the CDR3 reads TGCAGCGTTGAGCCTCGGGCGGGTAGTGGCTACACCTTC.

The chain uses TRBV29-1 and TRBJ1-1; unclear D gene. Trimming pared 1 base from V and 4 bases from J, leaving 19 bases between. This CDR3 spans 16 amino acids. In germline, CDR1 is SQVTM, CDR2 ANQGSEA. CDR3 nucleotides: TGCAGCGTTGAAGTGTTCTCAGGTGCAGGAGGCACTGAAGCTTTCTTT. Translating gives CSVEVFSGAGGTEAFF.

The chain recombines TRBV30 with TRBJ1-3; D is possibly TRBD1 (5 bases). The CDR3 is 13 amino acids. Germline CDR1 is GTSNPN and CDR2 is SVGIG (reference sequence). V dropped 4 bases and J dropped 1 base, with 8 bases sitting between them. The CDR3 DNA reads as TGTGCCTGGACGCAGGGTTCTGGAAACACCATATATTTT. Translation: CAWTQGSGNTIYF.

J is TRBJ2-3 and V is TRBV27; 7 bases match TRBD1. Per the germline V gene, CDR1 is MNHEY and CDR2 is SMNVEV (reference sequence). The CDR3 length is 15 residues. Germline trimming cut 5 bases from V and 3 bases from J; bases unmatched to any gene: 8. The DNA for the CDR3 is TGTGCCAGCAGTCCCGGACAGGTACGGACAGATACGCAGTATTTT. This codes for CASSPGQVRTDTQYF.

This sequence joins TRBV11-2 and TRBJ2-6; D call uncertain. Trimming took off 5 bases at V and 2 bases at J, with 16 bases between the two ends. Germline V gives CDR1 SGHAT, CDR2 FQNNGV. The CDR3 sequence is 17 residues long. This chain's CDR3 is CASSINNAAAGANVLTF. DNA of the CDR3: TGTGCCAGCAGCATCAATAATGCGGCTGCTGGGGCCAACGTCCTGACTTTC.

The CDR3 is CASSHGQTYEQYF. CDR3 DNA: TGTGCCAGCAGCCATGGACAGACCTACGAGCAGTACTTC. This chain links TRBV7-9 with TRBJ2-7, with D tentatively TRBD1 (6 bases). This CDR3 has 13 residues. Germline V gene data show CDR1 as SEHNR and CDR2 as FQNEAQ (reference sequence). Between the trimmed V and J ends, which lost 5 bases and 2 bases, there was a span of 10 bases.

The chain recombines TRBV5-1 with TRBJ1-1; TRBD1 agrees at 8 bases. This CDR3 has 16 residues. Unmatched junction bases numbered 9, after V lost 0 bases and J lost 5 bases. CDR1 SGHRS and CDR2 YFSETQ come from the germline V gene. The CDR3, as DNA: TGCGCCAGCAGCTTGGGGACAGGGACCCTTGGGACTGAAGCTTTCTTT. Encoded protein: CASSLGTGTLGTEAFF.

A single count supports this clone. This chain connects TRBV2 to TRBJ2-5; the match to TRBD1 covers 10 bases. V gave up 5 bases and J gave up 5 bases; unmatched junction bases: 8. CDR3 length equals 15 residues. The germline V gene encodes CDR1 SNHLY and CDR2 FYNNEI. CDR3 sequence: CASSRDRGELETQYF. CDR3 DNA: TGTGCCAGCAGTCGGGACAGGGGAGAGCTGGAGACCCAGTACTTC.

This chain connects TRBV29-1 to TRBJ1-4; TRBD1 matches 8 bases. Germline V gene sequence: CDR1 SQVTM, CDR2 ANQGSEA. This CDR3 comprises 14 residues. The ends lost 3 bases at V and 7 bases at J; junction bases unmatched: 7. The CDR3 protein is CSVDPGQGGEKLFF. In DNA, the CDR3 is TGCAGCGTTGACCCCGGACAGGGCGGTGAAAAACTGTTTTTT.

The chain uses TRBV7-9 and TRBJ2-3; 8 bases are shared with TRBD2. The V gene end was trimmed by 5 bases and the J gene end by 4 bases; junction bases not matched to a gene: 8. The CDR3 runs to 15 residues. The germline CDR1 and CDR2 sequences are SEHNR and FQNEAQ (reference sequence). CDR3: CASSPGGALADTQYF. The CDR3 coding sequence is TGTGCCAGCAGCCCCGGGGGGGCCCTAGCAGATACGCAGTATTTT.

This chain uses TRBV4-2 with TRBJ2-7, with TRBD1 matching over 8 bases. The V gene's germline CDR1 is LGHNA and CDR2 YNFKEQ. This CDR3 contains 17 residues. With 1 base clipped from V and 1 base from J, the junction kept 9 bases outside the gene matches. CDR3 region: CASSQVFLTGESYEQYF. CDR3 sequence (DNA): TGTGCCAGCAGCCAAGTTTTCTTGACAGGGGAGTCCTACGAGCAGTACTTC.

The genes are TRBV4-1 and TRBJ1-2; perhaps TRBD1 as D (5 bases). Trimming shortened V by 3 bases and J by 4 bases, and 18 bases separated the two germline ends. Per germline, CDR1 MGHRA and CDR2 YSYEKL. The CDR3 consists of 16 residues. The CDR3 coding sequence is TGCGCCAGCAGCCAGCCCCCACGCGGGGCAGGCTATGGCTACACCTTC. This sequence encodes CASSQPPRGAGYGYTF.

A word on this clone: Distinct nucleotide sequences in the sample also encode this CDR3. The J gene is TRBJ1-5, the V gene TRBV18, with unresolved D. CDR1 is KGHSH and CDR2 is LQKENI in the germline V gene. The CDR3 is 13 amino acids. Trimming took 3 bases from V and 2 from J, leaving 5 bases between them. The CDR3 nucleotides read TGTGCCAGCTCACCCAGTGGCAATCAGCCCCAGCATTTT. As protein: CASSPSGNQPQHF.

The chain couples TRBV6-2 or TRBV6-3 to TRBJ2-2; 7 bases match TRBD2. From germline, CDR1 is MNHEY and CDR2 SVGEGT. The CDR3 is 18 amino acids. Unmatched junction bases numbered 10, after V lost 2 bases and J lost 1 base. The DNA for the CDR3 is TGTGCCAGCAGTTACCGGGGCGCGGCTAGCGGGAACACCGGGGAGCTGTTTTTT. This translates into CASSYRGAASGNTGELFF.

The chain is built from TRBV14 and TRBJ2-7; TRBD1 agrees at 10 bases. V shed 3 bases, J shed 3 bases, and the junction held 5 bases outside the gene matches. The CDR3 covers 15 residues. CDR1 is SGHDN and CDR2 is FVKESK in the germline V gene. The CDR3 DNA reads TGTGCCAGCAGCCACCGGACAGGGGGAAACTACGAGCAGTACTTC. It is translated as CASSHRTGGNYEQYF.

The chain carries TRBV6-5 and TRBJ1-1; 7 bases are shared with TRBD1. There are 15 residues in the CDR3. V gave up 2 bases and J gave up 4 bases; unmatched junction bases: 7. The germline CDR1 and CDR2 sequences are MNHEY and SVGAGI. The CDR3, as DNA: TGTGCCAGCAGTTACGTACTAGGGGGCGGCACTGAAGCTTTCTTT. It translates to CASSYVLGGGTEAFF.

V gene TRBV3-1 (or the pseudogene TRBV3-2) combines with J gene TRBJ1-1; TRBD1 aligns across 8 bases. V was clipped by 2 bases and J by 4 bases; unmatched bases: 6. CDR3 length equals 15 residues. CDR1 is LGHDT, CDR2 YNNKEL, per germline (reference sequence). Here the CDR3 DNA reads TGTGCCAGCAGCCAAAGACAGGGGCTGCTCACTGAAGCTTTCTTT. Amino acid sequence: CASSQRQGLLTEAFF.

The V and J genes are TRBV5-4 and TRBJ2-3, with D possibly being TRBD2 (7 bases). V gave up 0 bases and J gave up 3 bases, with 14 bases separating them. In germline, CDR1 is SGHNT, CDR2 YYREEE (reference sequence). This CDR3 has 16 residues. The CDR3: CASSLAGGPLTDTQYF. The CDR3 DNA sequence: TGTGCCAGCAGCTTGGCGGGGGGCCCTCTTACAGATACGCAGTATTTT.

The rearrangement uses TRBV6-5 and TRBJ1-1, with TRBD1 as a possible D gene (6 bases). The V end lost 0 bases, the J end lost 1 base, and 9 bases lay between the germline ends. The CDR3 has 15 amino acids. Germline V gene lookup returns CDR1 MNHEY and CDR2 SVGAGI. The CDR3 sequence is CASSYSGQPNTEAFF. Here the CDR3 DNA reads TGTGCCAGCAGTTACTCAGGACAGCCGAACACTGAAGCTTTCTTT.

With respect to this clone: Other DNA sequences in this sample translate to the same CDR3. V is TRBV19 and J is TRBJ1-6, with D unresolved. Germline V gives CDR1 LNHDA, CDR2 SQIVND (reference sequence). The CDR3 runs 14 residues. Trimming took 9 bases from V and 0 from J, leaving 9 bases between them. The CDR3 region has the DNA TGTGCCAGCTCGTACAGCTCCTATAATTCACCCCTCCACTTT. As protein: CASSYSSYNSPLHF.

The chain has TRBV4-1 and TRBJ1-1; no reliable D call. Germline V gives CDR1 MGHRA, CDR2 YSYEKL. CDR3 size: 17 residues. V lost 2 bases and J 1 base, leaving 17 bases between the germline ends. The CDR3 region is CASSQPRTRLPNTEAFF. As DNA, the CDR3 is TGCGCCAGCAGCCAACCAAGAACCCGGTTGCCGAACACTGAAGCTTTCTTT.